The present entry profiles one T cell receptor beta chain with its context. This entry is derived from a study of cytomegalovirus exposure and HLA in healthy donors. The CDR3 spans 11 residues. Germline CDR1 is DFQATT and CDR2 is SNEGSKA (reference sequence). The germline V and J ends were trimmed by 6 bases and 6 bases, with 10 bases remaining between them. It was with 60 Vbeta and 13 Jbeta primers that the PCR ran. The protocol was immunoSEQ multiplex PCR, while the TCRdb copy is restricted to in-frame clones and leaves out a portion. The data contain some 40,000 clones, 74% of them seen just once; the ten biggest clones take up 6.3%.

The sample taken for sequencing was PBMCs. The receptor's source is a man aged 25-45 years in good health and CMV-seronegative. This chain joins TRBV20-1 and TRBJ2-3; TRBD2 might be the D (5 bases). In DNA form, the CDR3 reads TGCAGTGCCGGGATCTGGGATACGCAGTATTTT. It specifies CSAGIWDTQYF.